Presented here are 27 T cell receptor beta chains from one specimen sequenced in a study of blood T cell repertoires in COVID-19. TCRdb keeps only in-frame clones here, not all; method: immunoSEQ multiplex PCR. The sample has under 140,000 clones, over 60% seen once; the top ten hold around 3.5%. What was sequenced was peripheral blood. These receptors were taken from an elderly woman with acute or convalescent COVID-19.

The chain combines TRBV27 with TRBJ2-7; D unclear. Looked up from germline, CDR1 is MNHEY and CDR2 is SMNVEV (reference sequence). The CDR3 contains 13 residues. Deletions cut 0 bases from V and 4 bases from J, with 7 bases between. The CDR3 loop is CASSLSQNYEQYF. CDR3 DNA: TGTGCCAGCAGTTTATCTCAGAATTACGAGCAGTACTTC.

V is TRBV6-5 and J is TRBJ1-6; 7 bases fit TRBD1. Germline values: CDR1 MNHEY, CDR2 SVGAGI. CDR3 length: 13 residues. Trimming cost V 6 bases and J 9 bases; bases outside gene matches: 5. The CDR3 loop reads CASRQGVSSPLHF. Written as DNA, the CDR3 is TGTGCCAGCAGGCAGGGGGTTTCTTCACCCCTCCACTTT.

The gene calls are TRBV6-5 and TRBJ2-1, with 11 bases aligning to TRBD2. Germline trimming cut 7 bases from V and 9 bases from J; bases unmatched to any gene: 8. The CDR3 spans 14 residues. The germline gives CDR1 MNHEY, CDR2 SVGAGI. The CDR3 DNA is TGTGCCAGCATAATAGCGGGAGGGGTAGGTGAGCAGTTCTTC. It encodes CASIIAGGVGEQFF.

The chain employs TRBV30 and TRBJ2-6, with D perhaps matching TRBD1 (6 bases). V was cut by 3 bases and J by 3 bases, with 12 bases left in between. In germline, CDR1 is GTSNPN, CDR2 SVGIG (reference sequence). This CDR3 spans 15 amino acids. CDR3 sequence (DNA): TGTGCCTGGAGCCCACAGGGCCGTGGGGCCAACGTCCTGACTTTC. Translation: CAWSPQGRGANVLTF.

This clone was counted only a few times. V and J are TRBV2 and TRBJ2-7, with D perhaps TRBD1 (6 bases). Germline V lookup: CDR1 SNHLY, CDR2 FYNNEI. Trimming shortened V by 6 bases and J by 2 bases, and 17 bases separated the two germline ends. CDR3 length: 15 residues. The CDR3 is CASRDPGTPTYEQYF. CDR3 DNA sequence: TGTGCCAGCAGGGACCCCGGGACACCGACCTACGAGCAGTACTTC.

CDR3 DNA: TGCAGTGCTAGAATGGCAGGGGAGGCTTTCTTT. It codes for CSARMAGEAFF. J is TRBJ1-1 and V is TRBV20-1; TRBD1 is a possible D gene (6 bases). Trimming stripped 2 bases from V and 11 bases from J, with 12 bases between. The germline gives CDR1 DFQATT, CDR2 SNEGSKA (reference sequence). This CDR3 is 11 amino acids long.

This clone was recorded once. The J gene is TRBJ1-6, the V gene TRBV19; D is undetermined. From germline, CDR1 is LNHDA and CDR2 SQIVND (reference sequence). The CDR3 is 14 residues long. Trimming removed 3 bases from V and 5 bases from J, with 8 bases in between. CDR3 nucleotides: TGTGCCAGTAGTATGAGGCACGATAATTCACCCCTCCACTTT. Translation gives CASSMRHDNSPLHF.

This clone was observed a single time. V and J are TRBV4-2 and TRBJ2-3; a possible D gene is TRBD2 (5 bases). This CDR3 has 15 residues. V dropped 0 bases and J dropped 5 bases, with 12 bases sitting between them. Per germline, CDR1 LGHNA and CDR2 YNFKEQ. Here the CDR3 DNA reads TGTGCCAGCAGCCAAGAGAGGGCTGGGGTAGATACGCAGTATTTT. It translates to CASSQERAGVDTQYF.

The V and J genes are TRBV7-8 and TRBJ2-1, with 11 positions matching TRBD2. The CDR3 is made up of 15 amino acids. CDR1 and CDR2 from the germline V gene are SGHVS and FQNEAQ. V was clipped by 3 bases and J by 3 bases; unmatched bases: 1. The DNA of the CDR3 is TGTGCCAGCAGCTTGACTAGCGGGAACTACAATGAGCAGTTCTTC. As protein: CASSLTSGNYNEQFF.

The V call is TRBV29-1, the J call TRBJ1-4; the D gene is possibly TRBD1 (6 bases). V was clipped by 4 bases and J by 8 bases, with 17 bases between them. The CDR3 runs 14 residues. Germline V gene data show CDR1 as SQVTM and CDR2 as ANQGSEA. The CDR3 protein is CSVVPGHSTEKLFF. The CDR3 bases are TGCAGCGTTGTTCCGGGACACTCCACCGAAAAACTGTTTTTT.

The CDR3 loop is CASSRQGLREKLFF. Here the CDR3 DNA reads TGTGCCAGCAGCCGGCAGGGTCTTAGGGAAAAACTGTTTTTT. V and J are TRBV7-9 and TRBJ1-4; TRBD1 is a possible D gene (5 bases). Germline assignment: CDR1 SEHNR and CDR2 FQNEAQ (reference sequence). CDR3 length equals 14 residues. V was cut by 5 bases and J by 8 bases, with 15 bases left in between.

V usage is TRBV6-1 and J usage is TRBJ2-1; 7 nucleotides match TRBD2. The CDR3 contains 16 residues. The germline CDR1 and CDR2 sequences are MNHNS and SASEGT. V shed 2 bases and J 9 bases; nucleotides not matched to a gene: 13. In DNA, the CDR3 is TGTGCCAGCAGTGAACCATCCAGCGGGGTTCTTTCTGAGCAGTTCTTC. This sequence encodes CASSEPSSGVLSEQFF.

This clone showed up just once. The rearrangement links TRBV18 to TRBJ1-2, with TRBD1 matching 10 bases. The germline V gene has CDR1 KGHSH and CDR2 LQKENI. This CDR3 spans 13 amino acids. V was clipped by 5 bases and J by 5 bases; unmatched bases: 2. CDR3 amino acids: CASSSGQGYGYTF. The CDR3 region has the DNA TGTGCCAGCTCATCGGGACAGGGGTATGGCTACACCTTC.

This clone has at least ten counts. J is TRBJ2-7 and V is TRBV11-2; the match to TRBD1 covers 10 bases. The CDR3 has 15 residues. The V gene's germline CDR1 is SGHAT and CDR2 FQNNGV. J lost 1 base, V lost 8 bases, and 8 bases had no gene match. CDR3 amino acids: CASLNPGQGSYEQYF. The DNA for the CDR3 is TGTGCCAGCTTGAACCCGGGACAGGGGTCCTACGAGCAGTACTTC. The full variable domain, completed using reference TRBV11-2 and TRBJ2-7, is EAGVAQSPRYKIIEKRQSVAFWCNPISGHATLYWYQQILGQGPKLLIQFQNNGVVDDSQLPKDRFSAERLKGVDSTLKIQPAKLEDSAVYLCASLNPGQGSYEQYFGPGTRLTVT.

This chain's CDR3 is CASRLAGPTSQFF. The CDR3 bases are TGTGCCAGCAGACTAGCGGGGCCGACATCGCAGTTCTTC. This chain joins TRBV30 and TRBJ2-1, with 11 positions matching TRBD2. The CDR3 runs 13 residues. Germline V lookup: CDR1 GTSNPN, CDR2 SVGIG (reference sequence). V dropped 8 bases and J dropped 12; count of bases not matched to a gene: 12.

The CDR3 DNA reads as TGTGCCAGCTCGGCGGGGGGCGGCTCTGGAAACACCATATATTTT. This translates into CASSAGGGSGNTIYF. The V call is TRBV7-2, the J call TRBJ1-3, with D maybe TRBD1 (6 bases). Germline V gene data show CDR1 as SGHTA and CDR2 as FQGNSA. V was pared by 8 bases and J by 0 bases, with 14 bases between. The CDR3 consists of 15 residues. The full variable domain, in which reference TRBV7-2 and TRBJ1-3 provide the parts outside the CDR3, is GAGVSQSPSNKVTEKGKDVELRCDPISGHTALYWYRQSLGQGLEFLIYFQGNSAPDKSGLPSDRFSAERTGGSVSTLTIQRTQQEDSAVYLCASSAGGGSGNTIYFGEGSWLTVV.

The chain combines TRBV5-1 with TRBJ2-2; maybe TRBD2 (6 bases). Germline CDR1 is SGHRS and CDR2 is YFSETQ. The CDR3 spans 13 residues. The V end lost 3 bases, the J end lost 6 bases, and 9 bases lay between the germline ends. The DNA for the CDR3 is TGCGCCAGCAGCTCAACTAGCTCCGGGGAGCTGTTTTTT. Its translation: CASSSTSSGELFF.

The rearrangement links TRBV4-1 to TRBJ2-7; TRBD1 aligns across 8 bases. V lost 5 bases to trimming and J lost 2 bases; unmatched junction nucleotides: 8. Germline-derived CDR1 and CDR2 are MGHRA and YSYEKL. The CDR3 contains 15 residues. The CDR3 protein is CASSYADRDAYEQYF. Here the CDR3 DNA reads TGCGCCAGCAGCTACGCGGACAGGGATGCCTACGAGCAGTACTTC.

The chain links TRBV20-1 to TRBJ2-3; 10 positions match TRBD2. Losses at the gene ends were 3 bases for V and 6 bases for J; bases not matched to a gene: 9. Per the germline V gene, CDR1 is DFQATT and CDR2 is SNEGSKA (reference sequence). The CDR3 spans 15 residues. CDR3 DNA: TGCAGTGCTAGTAGTTCTAGCGGGAGAAGGGATACGCAGTATTTT. This translates into CSASSSSGRRDTQYF.

The chain is built from TRBV29-1 and TRBJ1-5; weak D call: TRBD1 (5 bases). CDR3 length equals 13 residues. Germline V gene lookup returns CDR1 SQVTM and CDR2 ANQGSEA. The V end was cut by 6 bases, the J end by 6 bases, with 15 bases between. CDR3 in amino acids: CSVLVGEGQPQHF. In DNA form, the CDR3 reads TGCAGCGTCCTTGTAGGGGAGGGTCAGCCCCAGCATTTT.

Only a few counts were recorded for this clone. The chain recombines TRBV15 with TRBJ1-2; D is unclear. This CDR3 region has 13 residues. Per germline, CDR1 LNHNV and CDR2 YYDKDF (reference sequence). Trimming removed 0 bases at V and 2 bases at J, with 4 bases between. This chain's CDR3 is CATSREANYGYTF. CDR3 coding DNA: TGTGCCACCAGCAGAGAGGCCAACTATGGCTACACCTTC. Using reference TRBV15 and TRBJ1-2 for the parts outside the CDR3, the full variable domain is DAMVIQNPRYQVTQFGKPVTLSCSQTLNHNVMYWYQQKSSQAPKLLFHYYDKDFNNEADTPDNFQSRRPNTSFCFLDIRSPGLGDTAMYLCATSREANYGYTFGSGTRLTVV.

The chain carries TRBV30 and TRBJ1-5; D might be TRBD1 (5 bases). Per the germline V gene, CDR1 is GTSNPN and CDR2 is SVGIG (reference sequence). Deletions cut 2 bases from V and 7 bases from J, with 12 bases between. The CDR3 extends over 13 amino acids. The chain's CDR3 is CAWSSGGGQPQHF. In DNA, the CDR3 is TGTGCCTGGAGTTCGGGGGGAGGCCAGCCCCAGCATTTT.

This chain uses TRBV2 with TRBJ1-6; D is ambiguous. The CDR3 is 16 amino acids. From germline, CDR1 is SNHLY and CDR2 FYNNEI. The V gene lost 4 bases and the J gene lost 7 bases, with 17 bases spanning the gap. The CDR3 sequence: CASSARRLAGNSPLHF. The CDR3 coding sequence is TGTGCCAGCAGTGCCCGGCGGCTTGCGGGGAATTCACCCCTCCACTTT.

V usage is TRBV19 and J usage is TRBJ2-7, with 7 positions matching TRBD1. V was clipped by 6 bases and J by 3 bases; unmatched bases: 8. The germline V gene encodes CDR1 LNHDA and CDR2 SQIVND (reference sequence). CDR3 length: 14 amino acids. The CDR3 region has the DNA TGTGCCAGTAGACCTCACGGACAGGACTACGAGCAGTACTTC. Its translation: CASRPHGQDYEQYF.

CDR3 in DNA: TGTGCCAGCAGCAAAGTTGGGACTAGCGGGAGGGCCTGGTACGAGCAGTACTTC. Protein: CASSKVGTSGRAWYEQYF. The chain recombines TRBV21-1 with TRBJ2-7; the table gives TRBD2 as D, unverified against the DNA. TRBV21-1 is marked as a pseudogene. The CDR3 length is 18 residues.

This rearrangement joins TRBV30 to TRBJ1-2; tentative D call: TRBD1 (5 bases). This CDR3 has 13 residues. Germline loops: CDR1 GTSNPN, CDR2 SVGIG (reference sequence). Trimming removed 0 bases at V and 8 bases at J, with 13 bases between. The chain's CDR3 is CAWSVGRALGYTF. In DNA, the CDR3 is TGTGCCTGGAGTGTGGGCAGGGCGCTGGGCTACACCTTC.

The chain carries TRBV18 and TRBJ2-1; 16 nucleotides agree with TRBD2. This CDR3 has 15 residues. Germline V gene lookup returns CDR1 KGHSH and CDR2 LQKENI. Trimming at V came to 3 bases and at J to 8 bases, leaving 1 base not matched to a gene. The CDR3, as DNA: TGTGCCAGCTCACCGGGACTAGCGGGGGGGGATGAGCAGTTCTTC. Encoded protein: CASSPGLAGGDEQFF.